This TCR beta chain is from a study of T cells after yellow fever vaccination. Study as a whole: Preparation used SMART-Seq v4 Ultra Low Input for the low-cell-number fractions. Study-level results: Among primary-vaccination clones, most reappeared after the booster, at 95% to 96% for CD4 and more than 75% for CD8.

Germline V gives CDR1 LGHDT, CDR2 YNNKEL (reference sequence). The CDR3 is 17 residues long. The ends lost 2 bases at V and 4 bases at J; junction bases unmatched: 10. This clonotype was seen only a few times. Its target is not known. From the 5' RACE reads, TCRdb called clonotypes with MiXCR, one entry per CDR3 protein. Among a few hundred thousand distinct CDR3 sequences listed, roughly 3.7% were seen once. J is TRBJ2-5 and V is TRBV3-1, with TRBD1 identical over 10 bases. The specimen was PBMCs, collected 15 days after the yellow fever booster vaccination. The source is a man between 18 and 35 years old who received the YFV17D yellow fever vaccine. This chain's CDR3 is CASSQRSGTGVLETQYF. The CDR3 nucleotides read TGTGCCAGCAGCCAAAGGTCCGGGACAGGGGTTTTAGAGACCCAGTACTTC.